This paragraph covers one T cell receptor (beta chain) sequence. An end of the junction does not agree with germline; a read error may underlie this. Source study methods: Using reference gene primer amplification, nucleated cell counts were estimated. Using immunoSEQ multiplex PCR, the repertoire was profiled, and TCRdb retains in-frame clones only, with some absent. The V and J calls and clone size were taken over from that table, and D and trimming were inferred from the DNA. The sample contains roughly 140,000 clones, 70% to 90% of which appear only once. Patients in Seattle were enrolled during active infection, then followed longitudinally. The sample comes from a study of blood T cell repertoires in COVID-19. Looking at the study overall: The cDNA or gDNA used as material had been derived from T cells, B-cell-depleted T cells, or PBMCs.

The sample taken for sequencing was peripheral blood. The source is a woman aged 55-69 years with COVID-19, enrolled during active disease.

The CDR3 DNA reads as TGTGCTAGCAGCCCCGGGACAGGGGGCGGGGAAAAACTGTTTTTT. Translation: CASSPGTGGGEKLFF. The chain is built from TRBV7-7 and TRBJ1-4; 12 bases match TRBD1. Germline V lookup: CDR1 SSHAT, CDR2 FNYEAQ (reference sequence). The CDR3 is 15 residues long.